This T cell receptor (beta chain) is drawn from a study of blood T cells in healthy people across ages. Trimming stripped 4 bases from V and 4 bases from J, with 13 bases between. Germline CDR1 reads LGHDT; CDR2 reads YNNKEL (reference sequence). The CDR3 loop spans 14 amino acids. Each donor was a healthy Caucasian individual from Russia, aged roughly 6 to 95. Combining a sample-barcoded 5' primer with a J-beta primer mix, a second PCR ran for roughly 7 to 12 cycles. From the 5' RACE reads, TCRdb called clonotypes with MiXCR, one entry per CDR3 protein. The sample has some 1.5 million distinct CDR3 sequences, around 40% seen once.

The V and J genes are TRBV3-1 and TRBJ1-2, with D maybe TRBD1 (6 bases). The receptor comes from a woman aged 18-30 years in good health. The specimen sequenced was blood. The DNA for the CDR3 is TGTGCCAGCAGCCCCGGGGGGCTGATCTATGGCTACACCTTC. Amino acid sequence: CASSPGGLIYGYTF. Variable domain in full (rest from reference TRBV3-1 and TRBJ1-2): DTAVSQTPKYLVTQMGNDKSIKCEQNLGHDTMYWYKQDSKKFLKIMFSYNNKELIINETVPNRFSPKSPDKAHLNLHINSLELGDSAVYFCASSPGGLIYGYTFGSGTRLTVV.